Listed below are T cell receptor beta chains from one sample, sequenced in a study of long-term antiretroviral therapy in people with HIV. Clones were sequenced by immunoSEQ multiplex PCR, and TCRdb holds only the in-frame ones, with some missing. In the table there are 26,000 or so clones, about 88% of which are singletons. The input for sequencing was unsorted PBMCs, taken 1.9 years after starting antiretroviral therapy. The source of these receptors is a woman aged 30 to 39 with HIV. Both conserved end residues are part of each CDR3. The order of the fields is J gene, clone size, V gene, D gene, CDR3 DNA, CDR3 protein. A D gene is named only where the DNA matches it firmly. Clone size is shown for a subset of rows, as once, few, many or a class of expanded clone.

J gene: TRBJ1-5; clone size: -; V gene: TRBV29-1; D gene: TRBD1; CDR3 DNA: TGCAGCGTCCACCACAGGGGGCTCCAGCCCCAGCATTTT; CDR3 protein: CSVHHRGLQPQHF
J gene: TRBJ1-2; clone size: -; V gene: TRBV7-9; D gene: -; CDR3 DNA: TGTGCCAGCAGCTTACGAAATGAACAGGGAGGTGGCTACACCTTC; CDR3 protein: CASSLRNEQGGGYTF
J gene: TRBJ2-1; clone size: -; V gene: TRBV6-6; D gene: -; CDR3 DNA: TGTGCCAGCAGTTTCTCGTCCAGCATAGGCAATGAGCAGTTCTTC; CDR3 protein: CASSFSSSIGNEQFF
J gene: TRBJ1-6; clone size: -; V gene: TRBV9; D gene: -; CDR3 DNA: TGTGCCAGCAGCGTAGTGTCAGACGGAGGTTCACCCCTCCACTTT; CDR3 protein: CASSVVSDGGSPLHF
J gene: TRBJ2-3; clone size: -; V gene: TRBV5-8; D gene: -; CDR3 DNA: TGTGCCAGCAGCGTGAGGGACTTCTACACAGATACGCAGTATTTT; CDR3 protein: CASSVRDFYTDTQYF
J gene: TRBJ1-6; clone size: -; V gene: TRBV4-1; D gene: -; CDR3 DNA: TGCGCCAGCAGCCAGGGCGCGGGGGAACCCCTCCACTTT; CDR3 protein: CASSQGAGEPLHF
J gene: TRBJ1-1; clone size: once; V gene: TRBV2; D gene: -; CDR3 DNA: TGTGCCAGCGGGGGGAATACTGAAGCTTTCTTT; CDR3 protein: CASGGNTEAFF
J gene: TRBJ2-3; clone size: -; V gene: TRBV23-1; D gene: TRBD1; CDR3 DNA: TGCGCCAGCAGTCAATTCTACCTATGGACAGGGTCAGATACGCAGTATTTT; CDR3 protein: CASSQFYLWTGSDTQYF
J gene: TRBJ1-6; clone size: once; V gene: TRBV9; D gene: -; CDR3 DNA: TGTGCCAGCAGCGTAGCCCCAGAAAGCTCCTATAATTCACCCCTCCACTTT; CDR3 protein: CASSVAPESSYNSPLHF
J gene: TRBJ2-1; clone size: -; V gene: TRBV11-2; D gene: -; CDR3 DNA: TGTGCCAGCAGCTCACCCCCATGGGGGGCTGAAGAAATTCAGTTCTTC; CDR3 protein: CASSSPPWGAEEIQFF
J gene: TRBJ1-1; clone size: -; V gene: TRBV9; D gene: -; CDR3 DNA: TGTGCCAGCAGCGTAGAGTGGGGAGGACGAACTGAAGCTTTCTTT; CDR3 protein: CASSVEWGGRTEAFF
J gene: TRBJ2-7; clone size: -; V gene: TRBV18; D gene: TRBD2; CDR3 DNA: TGTGCCAGCTCTCGCTCCTCAACGCTAGCGGGGGTCCTAACCTACGAGCAGTACTTC; CDR3 protein: CASSRSSTLAGVLTYEQYF
J gene: TRBJ1-2; clone size: -; V gene: TRBV5-8; D gene: -; CDR3 DNA: TGTGCCAGCAGCTTGCAAGGCGACTATGGCTACACCTTC; CDR3 protein: CASSLQGDYGYTF
J gene: TRBJ2-6; clone size: -; V gene: TRBV7-3; D gene: TRBD1; CDR3 DNA: TGTGCCAGCAGCTCCGGGACAGGGTTCTCTGGGGCCAACGTCCTGACTTTC; CDR3 protein: CASSSGTGFSGANVLTF